This TCR beta chain was captured in a study of T cell responses to AZD1222 COVID-19 vaccine. For the study at large: Pooled samples include second doses given at about 4 or 12 weeks.

A few counts support this clone. Its antigen is not identified. TCRdb keeps only in-frame clones here, not all; method: immunoSEQ multiplex PCR. The sample contains around 130,000 clones, over 75% of which appear only once. The V gene lost 3 bases and the J gene lost 7 bases, with 3 bases spanning the gap. Germline V gives CDR1 SQVTM, CDR2 ANQGSEA. The CDR3 spans 9 residues. Findings of the study overall: Spike-specific TCR repertoires showed rising breadth and depth after two AZD1222 doses.

This specimen was peripheral blood, taken on day 0 of AZD1222 vaccination. The rearrangement joins TRBV29-1 to TRBJ1-1; D not resolved. This receptor was identified in an adult in good health. DNA for the CDR3: TGCAGCGTTGACCTTGAAGCTTTCTTT. This translates into CSVDLEAFF.